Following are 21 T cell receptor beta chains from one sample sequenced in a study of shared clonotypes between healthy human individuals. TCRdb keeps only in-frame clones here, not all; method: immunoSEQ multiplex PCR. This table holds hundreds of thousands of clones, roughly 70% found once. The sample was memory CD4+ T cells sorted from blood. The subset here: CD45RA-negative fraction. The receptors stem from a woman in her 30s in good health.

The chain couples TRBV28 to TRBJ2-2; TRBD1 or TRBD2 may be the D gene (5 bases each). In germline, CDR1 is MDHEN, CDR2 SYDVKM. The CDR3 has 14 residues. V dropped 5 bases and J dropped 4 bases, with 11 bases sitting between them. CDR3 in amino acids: CASSRGSGTGELFF. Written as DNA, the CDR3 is TGTGCCAGCAGTCGGGGCTCTGGCACCGGGGAGCTGTTTTTT.

In DNA form, the CDR3 reads TGTGCAAGTCGCGTAGAAGAGACCCAGTACTTC. It is translated as CASRVEETQYF. The gene calls are TRBV12-2 and TRBJ2-5. TRBV12-2 is an annotated pseudogene. This CDR3 comprises 11 residues.

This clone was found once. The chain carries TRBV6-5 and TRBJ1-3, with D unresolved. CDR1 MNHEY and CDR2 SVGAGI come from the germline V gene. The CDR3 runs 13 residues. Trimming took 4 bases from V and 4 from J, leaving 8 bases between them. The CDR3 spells CASSFRSGNTIYF. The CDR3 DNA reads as TGTGCCAGCAGTTTCAGGTCCGGAAACACCATATATTTT.

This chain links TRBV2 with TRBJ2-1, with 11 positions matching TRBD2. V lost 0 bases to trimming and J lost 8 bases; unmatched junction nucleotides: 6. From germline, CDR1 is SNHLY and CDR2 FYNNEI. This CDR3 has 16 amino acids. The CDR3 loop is CASSEAGLAGGHEQFF. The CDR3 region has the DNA TGTGCCAGCAGTGAAGCCGGGCTAGCGGGAGGTCATGAGCAGTTCTTC.

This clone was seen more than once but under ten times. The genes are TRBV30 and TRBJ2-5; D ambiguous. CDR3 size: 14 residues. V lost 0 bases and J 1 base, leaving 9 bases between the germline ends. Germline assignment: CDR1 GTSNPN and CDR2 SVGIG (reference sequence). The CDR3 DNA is TGTGCCTGGAGTGTCTTTTCGGTCCAAGAGACCCAGTACTTC. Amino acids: CAWSVFSVQETQYF.

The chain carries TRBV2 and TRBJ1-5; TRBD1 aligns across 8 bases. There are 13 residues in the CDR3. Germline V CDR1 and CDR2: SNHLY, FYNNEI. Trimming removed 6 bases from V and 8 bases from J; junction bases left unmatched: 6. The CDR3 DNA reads TGTGCCAGCAGCTGGACAGGGCCGGAGCCCCAGCATTTT. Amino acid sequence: CASSWTGPEPQHF.

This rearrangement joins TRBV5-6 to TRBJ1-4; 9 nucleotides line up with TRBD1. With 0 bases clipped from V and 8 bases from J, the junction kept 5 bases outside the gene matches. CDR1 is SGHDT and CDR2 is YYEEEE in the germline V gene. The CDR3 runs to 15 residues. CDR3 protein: CASSLDGTGHEKLFF. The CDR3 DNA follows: TGTGCCAGCAGCTTGGATGGGACAGGGCACGAAAAACTGTTTTTT.

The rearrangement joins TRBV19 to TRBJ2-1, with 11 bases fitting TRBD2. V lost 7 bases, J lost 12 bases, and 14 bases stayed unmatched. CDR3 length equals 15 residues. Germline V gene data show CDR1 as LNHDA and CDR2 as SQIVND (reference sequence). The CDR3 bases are TGTGCCAGTACCAAACAGGGGACTAGCGGCCTTGGGCAGTTCTTC. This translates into CASTKQGTSGLGQFF.

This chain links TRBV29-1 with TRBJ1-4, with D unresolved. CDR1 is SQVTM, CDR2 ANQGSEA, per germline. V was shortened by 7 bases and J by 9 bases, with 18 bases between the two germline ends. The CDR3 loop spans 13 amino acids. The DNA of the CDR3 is TGCAGCGCCTACGGGAACAGCGTGAAAAAACTGTTTTTT. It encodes CSAYGNSVKKLFF.

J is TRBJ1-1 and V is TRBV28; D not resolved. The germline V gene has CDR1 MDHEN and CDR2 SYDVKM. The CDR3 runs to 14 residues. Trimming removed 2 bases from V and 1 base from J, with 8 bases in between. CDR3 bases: TGTGCCAGCAGTTTACCGTCTCGGAACACTGAAGCTTTCTTT. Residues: CASSLPSRNTEAFF.

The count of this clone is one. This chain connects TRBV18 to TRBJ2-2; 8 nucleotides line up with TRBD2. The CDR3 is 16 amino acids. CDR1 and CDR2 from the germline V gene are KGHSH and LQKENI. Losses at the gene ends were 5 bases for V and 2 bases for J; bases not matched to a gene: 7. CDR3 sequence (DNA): TGTGCCAGCTCATCGGGGACTAGTATCAACACCGGGGAGCTGTTTTTT. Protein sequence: CASSSGTSINTGELFF.

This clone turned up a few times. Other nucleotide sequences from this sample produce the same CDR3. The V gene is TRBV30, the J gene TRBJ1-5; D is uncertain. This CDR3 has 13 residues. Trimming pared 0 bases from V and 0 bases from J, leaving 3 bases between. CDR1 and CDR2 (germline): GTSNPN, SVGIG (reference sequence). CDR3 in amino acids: CAWSVDSNQPQHF. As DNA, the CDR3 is TGTGCCTGGAGTGTAGATAGCAATCAGCCCCAGCATTTT.

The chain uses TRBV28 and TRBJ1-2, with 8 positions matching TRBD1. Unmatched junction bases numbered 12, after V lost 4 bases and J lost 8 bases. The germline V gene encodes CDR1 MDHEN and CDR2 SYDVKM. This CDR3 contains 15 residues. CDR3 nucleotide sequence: TGTGCCAGCAGTTCGCCCGGACAGGGAAAGGAAGGCTACACCTTC. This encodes CASSSPGQGKEGYTF.

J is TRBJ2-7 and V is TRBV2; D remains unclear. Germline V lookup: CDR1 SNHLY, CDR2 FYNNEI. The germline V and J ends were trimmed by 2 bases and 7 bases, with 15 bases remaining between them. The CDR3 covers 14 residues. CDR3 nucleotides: TGTGCCAGCAGTGAATTTTGGTCCTACGGGGAGCAGTACTTC. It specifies CASSEFWSYGEQYF.

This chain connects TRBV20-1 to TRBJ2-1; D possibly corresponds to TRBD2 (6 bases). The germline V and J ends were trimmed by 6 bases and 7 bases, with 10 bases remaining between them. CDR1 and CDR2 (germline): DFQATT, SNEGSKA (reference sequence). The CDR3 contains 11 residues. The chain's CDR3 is CSAIGLNEQFF. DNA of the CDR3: TGCAGTGCAATAGGACTAAATGAGCAGTTCTTC.

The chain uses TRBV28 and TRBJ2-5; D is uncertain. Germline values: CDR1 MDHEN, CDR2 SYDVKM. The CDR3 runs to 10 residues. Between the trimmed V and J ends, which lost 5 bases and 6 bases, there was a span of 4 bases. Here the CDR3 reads CASSRKTQYF. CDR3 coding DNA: TGTGCCAGCAGTCGGAAGACCCAGTACTTC.

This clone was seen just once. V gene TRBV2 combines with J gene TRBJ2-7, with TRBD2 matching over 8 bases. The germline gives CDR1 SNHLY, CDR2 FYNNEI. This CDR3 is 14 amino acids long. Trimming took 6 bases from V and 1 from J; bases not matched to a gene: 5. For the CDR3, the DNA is TGTGCCAGCAGAAGCGGGAGTCTTTCCTACGAGCAGTACTTC. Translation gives CASRSGSLSYEQYF.

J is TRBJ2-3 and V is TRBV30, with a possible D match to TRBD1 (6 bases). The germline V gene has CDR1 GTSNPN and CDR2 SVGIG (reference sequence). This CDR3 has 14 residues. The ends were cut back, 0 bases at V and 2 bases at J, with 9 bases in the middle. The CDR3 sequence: CAWSVKGDTDTQYF. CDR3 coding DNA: TGTGCCTGGAGTGTAAAGGGGGACACAGATACGCAGTATTTT. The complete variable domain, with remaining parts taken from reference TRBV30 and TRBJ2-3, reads SQTIHQWPATLVQPVGSPLSLECTVEGTSNPNLYWYRQAAGRGLQLLFYSVGIGQISSEVPQNLSASRPQDRQFILSSKKLLLSDSGFYLCAWSVKGDTDTQYFGPGTRLTVL.

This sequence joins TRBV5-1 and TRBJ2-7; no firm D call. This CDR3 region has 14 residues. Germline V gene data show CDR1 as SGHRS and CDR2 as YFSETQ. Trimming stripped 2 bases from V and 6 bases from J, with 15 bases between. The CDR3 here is CASSFSLGVFEQYF. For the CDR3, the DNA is TGCGCCAGCAGCTTTTCTCTTGGAGTGTTCGAGCAGTACTTC.

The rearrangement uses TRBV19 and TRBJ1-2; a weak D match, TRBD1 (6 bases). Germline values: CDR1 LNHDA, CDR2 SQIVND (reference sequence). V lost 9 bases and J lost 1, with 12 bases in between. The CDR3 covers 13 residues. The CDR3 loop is CASRTVLNYGYTF. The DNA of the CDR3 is TGTGCCAGCAGGACAGTCCTTAACTATGGCTACACCTTC.

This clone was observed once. The CDR3 DNA is TGTGCCAGCAGGATGTACCTGCAGGATGAGCAGTTCTTC. Its protein is CASRMYLQDEQFF. This chain connects TRBV11-2 to TRBJ2-1, with unresolved D. The V end lost 6 bases, the J end lost 8 bases, and 14 bases lay between the germline ends. Germline lookup yields CDR1 SGHAT and CDR2 FQNNGV. This CDR3 has 13 amino acids.